A selection of T cell receptor beta chains follows, all from one sample in a study of blood T cell repertoires in COVID-19. Profiled with immunoSEQ multiplex PCR; TCRdb holds only in-frame clones, not every one. This sample carries 250,000 to 350,000 clones, 75% to 90% of them seen once, and the ten largest clones take about 2.2%. Specimen: peripheral blood. These receptors all stem from a woman aged 50 to 60 who had recovered from COVID-19. CDR3s leave out the opening cysteine and the closing phenylalanine or tryptophan. D genes are given only for firm matches.

V gene: TRBV7-9; D gene: .; J gene: TRBJ2-1; CDR3 protein: ASRRAGNEQF
V gene: TRBV30; D gene: .; J gene: TRBJ1-5; CDR3 protein: AWNAREDQPQH
V gene: TRBV5-6; D gene: TRBD1; J gene: TRBJ1-2; CDR3 protein: ASSSWTGGYT
V gene: TRBV28; D gene: .; J gene: TRBJ1-4; CDR3 protein: ASTTGSEKLF
V gene: TRBV27; D gene: .; J gene: TRBJ2-1; CDR3 protein: ASSLRAVYNEQF
V gene: TRBV5-8; D gene: .; J gene: TRBJ1-2; CDR3 protein: ASSPRYYGYT
V gene: TRBV27; D gene: TRBD1; J gene: TRBJ1-2; CDR3 protein: ATYTGARNYGYT
V gene: TRBV2; D gene: TRBD1; J gene: TRBJ1-5; CDR3 protein: ASSTGEQPQH
V gene: TRBV12-5; D gene: .; J gene: TRBJ1-5; CDR3 protein: ASGLLGGNQPQH
V gene: TRBV9; D gene: .; J gene: TRBJ2-1; CDR3 protein: ASTQGGKTNEQF
V gene: TRBV10-3; D gene: .; J gene: TRBJ1-1; CDR3 protein: AISGGQNTEAF
V gene: TRBV27; D gene: TRBD1; J gene: TRBJ2-7; CDR3 protein: ASSRDRGAYEQY
V gene: TRBV5-1; D gene: TRBD2; J gene: TRBJ2-7; CDR3 protein: ASRSGTSRLRREAGEQY
V gene: TRBV2; D gene: .; J gene: TRBJ2-3; CDR3 protein: ASREEGAADTQY
V gene: TRBV18; D gene: TRBD1; J gene: TRBJ1-5; CDR3 protein: ASSSGQVNQPQH
V gene: TRBV30; D gene: TRBD1; J gene: TRBJ1-2; CDR3 protein: AWRGLDRGGYT
V gene: TRBV28; D gene: .; J gene: TRBJ1-3; CDR3 protein: ASSLTGKGNTIY
V gene: TRBV5-1; D gene: .; J gene: TRBJ1-1; CDR3 protein: ASSLVQAWNTEAF
V gene: TRBV10-3; D gene: .; J gene: TRBJ1-2; CDR3 protein: AISLGEGYGYT
V gene: TRBV2; D gene: .; J gene: TRBJ1-1; CDR3 protein: ASTDYGGTEAF
V gene: TRBV10-1; D gene: .; J gene: TRBJ2-3; CDR3 protein: ASSERGGTDTQY
V gene: TRBV3-1/TRBV3-2; D gene: TRBD2; J gene: TRBJ2-1; CDR3 protein: ASSQGISGGADEQF
V gene: TRBV6-5; D gene: TRBD1; J gene: TRBJ1-5; CDR3 protein: ASSLRTGNQPQH
V gene: TRBV3-1/TRBV3-2; D gene: TRBD2; J gene: TRBJ2-1; CDR3 protein: ASSPPGLAGGNEQF
V gene: TRBV28; D gene: .; J gene: TRBJ2-1; CDR3 protein: ASSLRGLEQF
V gene: TRBV7-6; D gene: TRBD2; J gene: TRBJ2-1; CDR3 protein: ASSLGPARGGLNEQF
V gene: TRBV19; D gene: .; J gene: TRBJ2-1; CDR3 protein: ASSIDTPPQRNEQF
V gene: TRBV7-2; D gene: .; J gene: TRBJ1-1; CDR3 protein: ASSSQGGLTEAF
V gene: TRBV21-1; D gene: .; J gene: TRBJ2-3; CDR3 protein: ASSKFSGRALDTQY
V gene: TRBV9; D gene: TRBD1; J gene: TRBJ2-7; CDR3 protein: ASSAYGQGQFYEQY
V gene: TRBV11-2; D gene: .; J gene: TRBJ2-1; CDR3 protein: ASSLLSSYNEQF
V gene: TRBV30; D gene: TRBD1; J gene: TRBJ2-3; CDR3 protein: AWDRGQATDTQY
V gene: TRBV7-3; D gene: TRBD2; J gene: TRBJ2-3; CDR3 protein: ASSLVAGGRGPDTQY
V gene: TRBV30; D gene: TRBD1; J gene: TRBJ2-2; CDR3 protein: AWSVLQGAGTGELF
V gene: TRBV7-8; D gene: TRBD2; J gene: TRBJ2-5; CDR3 protein: ASSLGRLAGGRETQY
V gene: TRBV5-4; D gene: .; J gene: TRBJ1-1; CDR3 protein: ASSSAGARTEAF
V gene: TRBV4-3; D gene: TRBD2; J gene: TRBJ2-3; CDR3 protein: ASSQDKSGELSTDTQY
V gene: TRBV19; D gene: .; J gene: TRBJ2-1; CDR3 protein: ASSMGTPDEQF
V gene: TRBV7-8; D gene: .; J gene: TRBJ2-3; CDR3 protein: ASSQGGSRADTQY
V gene: TRBV18; D gene: .; J gene: TRBJ1-1; CDR3 protein: ASSPVAAALEAF
V gene: TRBV5-1; D gene: .; J gene: TRBJ1-4; CDR3 protein: ASSKTLANEKLF
V gene: TRBV6-5; D gene: .; J gene: TRBJ1-1; CDR3 protein: ASSYNPGRLNTEAF
V gene: TRBV7-3; D gene: .; J gene: TRBJ2-5; CDR3 protein: ASSAAGARETQY
V gene: TRBV4-1; D gene: TRBD2; J gene: TRBJ2-7; CDR3 protein: ASSSAGGPYEQY
V gene: TRBV2; D gene: .; J gene: TRBJ1-5; CDR3 protein: ASSDRGYRQPQH
V gene: TRBV7-2; D gene: TRBD2; J gene: TRBJ2-5; CDR3 protein: ASSLVGGQETQY
V gene: TRBV2; D gene: .; J gene: TRBJ1-2; CDR3 protein: ASSDNSYGYT
V gene: TRBV19; D gene: TRBD1; J gene: TRBJ2-3; CDR3 protein: ASSNRGPPDTQY
V gene: TRBV7-9; D gene: TRBD1; J gene: TRBJ2-3; CDR3 protein: ASSLDRANKEDTQY
V gene: TRBV18; D gene: .; J gene: TRBJ2-7; CDR3 protein: ASSRAGDEQY
V gene: TRBV5-5; D gene: TRBD2; J gene: TRBJ2-1; CDR3 protein: ASRGLAGGKNYNEQF
V gene: TRBV12-3/TRBV12-4; D gene: .; J gene: TRBJ1-1; CDR3 protein: AARQAGNTEAF
V gene: TRBV28; D gene: TRBD2; J gene: TRBJ2-1; CDR3 protein: ATLGLAGGNSAYNEQF
V gene: TRBV5-4; D gene: TRBD2; J gene: TRBJ2-7; CDR3 protein: ASAPGLAGELYEQY
V gene: TRBV5-5; D gene: .; J gene: TRBJ1-1; CDR3 protein: ASSLGNRAGDTEAF